This T cell receptor beta chain comes out of a study of quantifying T cell responses using KT2 cells. Study overall: Reverse transcription used primers in the TCR alpha and beta constant regions.

Losses at the gene ends were 4 bases for V and 14 bases for J; bases not matched to a gene: 6. CDR1 is SNHLY and CDR2 is FYNNEI in the germline V gene. The CDR3 is made up of 12 amino acids. The cDNA 3' end received a ligated oligonucleotide with a UMI. First-round PCR used 4 cycles and beta primers RC1.1 and RC1.2 covering TRBC1 and TRBC2. TCRdb re-analysed the UMI-ligation and nested PCR reads in MiXCR, keeping a single row per CDR3 protein. Of 40,000 to 50,000 distinct CDR3 sequences listed, about 15% are singletons. This clonotype has ten or more counts. The chain joins TRBV2 to TRBJ2-3, with 10 bases that match TRBD2. The sequence came from a human donor. Sequenced material: PBMCs spiked with cells of the T cell clone KT2. The CDR3 here is CASSVSGGAGYF. The CDR3 nucleotides read TGTGCCAGCAGTGTCAGCGGGGGGGCCGGGTATTTT.